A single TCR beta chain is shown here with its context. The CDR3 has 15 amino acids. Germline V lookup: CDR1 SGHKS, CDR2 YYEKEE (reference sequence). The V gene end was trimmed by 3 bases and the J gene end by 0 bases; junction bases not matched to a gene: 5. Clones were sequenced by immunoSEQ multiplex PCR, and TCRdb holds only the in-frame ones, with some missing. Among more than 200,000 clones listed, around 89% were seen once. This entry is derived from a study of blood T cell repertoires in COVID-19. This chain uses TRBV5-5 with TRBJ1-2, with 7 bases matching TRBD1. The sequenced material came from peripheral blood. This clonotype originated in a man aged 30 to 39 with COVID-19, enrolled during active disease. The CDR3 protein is CASSYGTVTNYGYTF. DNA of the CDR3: TGTGCCAGCAGCTACGGGACAGTTACTAACTATGGCTACACCTTC.